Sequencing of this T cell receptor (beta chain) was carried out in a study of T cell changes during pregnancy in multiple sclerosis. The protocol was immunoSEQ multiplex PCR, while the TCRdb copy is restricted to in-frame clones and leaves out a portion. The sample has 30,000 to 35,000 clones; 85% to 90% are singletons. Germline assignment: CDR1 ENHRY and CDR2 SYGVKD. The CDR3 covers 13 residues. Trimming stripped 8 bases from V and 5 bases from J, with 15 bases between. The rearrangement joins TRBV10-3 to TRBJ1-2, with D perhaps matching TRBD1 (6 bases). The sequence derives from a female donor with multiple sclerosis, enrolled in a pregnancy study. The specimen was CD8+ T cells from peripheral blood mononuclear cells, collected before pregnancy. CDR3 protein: CAIGGDTNYGYTF. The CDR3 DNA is TGTGCCATCGGGGGGGACACCAATTATGGCTACACCTTC.